One sample yielded the 19 T cell receptor beta chains listed below, sequenced in a study of beta chain features in type 1 diabetes (dated by TCRdb to the late 2010s). Preparation of the library involved the immunoSEQ multiplex PCR assay. All of the isolated RNA was reverse transcribed with the High Capacity cDNA Reverse Transcription Kit, so expressed TCRB transcripts were sequenced. This is the immuneACCESS table as TCRdb keeps it, with only in-frame sequences that have V and J called. A part of the clones is gone; compared with another copy, unresolved V genes explain less than half, and the rest is unexplained. The table for this sample lists around 250,000 clones; roughly 30% of them were counted only once. The top ten clonotypes cover more than 3% of the sample. Sequenced: central memory CD4+ T cells from blood. These receptors originate from a man aged 25-45 years in good health.

This clone was seen only a few times. V and J are TRBV30 and TRBJ2-7; D ambiguous. Trimming left V 3 bases short and J 2 bases short, with 11 bases between. Per the germline V gene, CDR1 is GTSNPN and CDR2 is SVGIG (reference sequence). The CDR3 is 13 residues long. As DNA, the CDR3 is TGTGCCTGGAGGGGTCCCGGCACCTACGAGCAGTACTTC. It is translated as CAWRGPGTYEQYF.

This clone was counted a few times. The chain has TRBV21-1 and TRBJ2-7; no check of the table's D call, TRBD1, against the DNA was made. TRBV21-1 is listed as a pseudogene. The CDR3 contains 15 residues. The CDR3 loop reads CASSKLSRGRYEQYF. The CDR3 coding sequence is TGTGCCAGCAGCAAACTGAGCAGGGGGAGGTACGAGCAGTACTTC.

The table lists this clone with a few counts. The chain carries TRBV30 and TRBJ1-1, with a weak D call TRBD1 (5 bases). This CDR3 region has 14 residues. V lost 5 bases to trimming and J lost 0 bases, with 13 bases between them. Germline V gives CDR1 GTSNPN, CDR2 SVGIG (reference sequence). This CDR3 reads CAWLYGGVNTEAFF. Here the CDR3 DNA reads TGTGCCTGGCTATACGGGGGAGTGAACACTGAAGCTTTCTTT.

The chain has TRBV6-6 and TRBJ2-1; no definite D call. Trimming left V 3 bases short and J 12 bases short, with 15 bases between. There are 13 residues in the CDR3. Germline CDR1 is MNHNY and CDR2 is SVGAGI (reference sequence). The CDR3 region is CASSYSVYQGQFF. The CDR3 region has the DNA TGTGCCAGCAGTTATTCGGTTTACCAAGGGCAGTTCTTC.

The gene calls are TRBV6-1 and TRBJ2-2; either TRBD1 or TRBD2 may supply D (5 bases each). Trimming took off 5 bases at V and 5 bases at J, with 15 bases between the two ends. Germline V gene data show CDR1 as MNHNS and CDR2 as SASEGT. The CDR3 covers 15 residues. CDR3 loop: CASSPQRGATGELFF. CDR3 nucleotides: TGTGCCAGCAGTCCTCAACGGGGCGCGACCGGGGAGCTGTTTTTT.

This chain connects TRBV28 to TRBJ2-1; D may be TRBD2 (6 bases). The germline V gene encodes CDR1 MDHEN and CDR2 SYDVKM. V lost 6 bases to trimming and J lost 8 bases, with 14 bases between them. The length of the CDR3 is 13 residues. The CDR3 bases are TGTGCCAGCAGCCCGCGGGGAGACGATGAGCAGTTCTTC. Translated, it gives CASSPRGDDEQFF.

This chain uses TRBV14 with TRBJ2-7; possibly TRBD1 for D (5 bases). CDR3 length equals 13 residues. Germline CDR1 and CDR2: SGHDN and FVKESK. The V and J ends lost 2 bases and 5 bases respectively, with 10 bases between them. CDR3: CASSQSWGDEQYF. CDR3 in DNA: TGTGCCAGCAGCCAAAGCTGGGGCGACGAGCAGTACTTC.

The J gene is TRBJ2-7, the V gene TRBV28; no firm D call. The CDR3 consists of 12 residues. Germline V lookup: CDR1 MDHEN, CDR2 SYDVKM. The V end was cut by 1 base, the J end by 2 bases, with 3 bases between. CDR3 DNA sequence: TGTGCCAGCAGTTTATCAGCCTACGAGCAGTACTTC. Its protein product is CASSLSAYEQYF. Filled out from reference TRBV28 and TRBJ2-7, the complete variable domain reads DVKVTQSSRYLVKRTGEKVFLECVQDMDHENMFWYRQDPGLGLRLIYFSYDVKMKEKGDIPEGYSVSREKKERFSLILESASTNQTSMYLCASSLSAYEQYFGPGTRLTVT.

The chain combines TRBV30 with TRBJ2-5; possible D gene TRBD1, 6 bases. The DNA matches TRBJ2-7 better at its end, which makes the J call doubtful. The CDR3 sequence is 12 residues long. Germline V lookup: CDR1 GTSNPN, CDR2 SVGIG (reference sequence). CDR3 nucleotide sequence: TGTGCCTGGAGTCTACAGGGTCGCGAGCAGTACTTC. Translating gives CAWSLQGREQYF.

Only a few counts were recorded for this clone. The DNA of the CDR3 is TGTGCCAGCAGTGGACTAGTTGAAAACATTCAGTACTTC. Protein sequence: CASSGLVENIQYF. The rearrangement joins TRBV27 to TRBJ2-4; 7 bases map to TRBD2. The CDR3 is 13 residues long. Per germline, CDR1 MNHEY and CDR2 SMNVEV (reference sequence). V was pared by 5 bases and J by 5 bases, with 3 bases of the junction left unmatched.

V is TRBV7-2 and J is TRBJ2-3; D possibly corresponds to TRBD2 (5 bases). V was clipped by 2 bases and J by 2 bases, with 17 bases between them. Germline loops: CDR1 SGHTA, CDR2 FQGNSA. The CDR3 totals 17 residues. CDR3 sequence: CASSLSKGRPSTDTQYF. The DNA of the CDR3 is TGTGCCAGCAGCTTAAGTAAAGGGAGACCATCCACAGATACGCAGTATTTT.

This clone was detected only a few times. The chain carries TRBV5-4 and TRBJ2-3, with 8 bases matching TRBD1. This CDR3 region has 15 residues. Unmatched junction bases numbered 3, after V lost 3 bases and J lost 0 bases. In germline, CDR1 is SGHNT, CDR2 YYREEE (reference sequence). The DNA of the CDR3 is TGTGCCAGCAGCTGGGGACAGGAAAGCACAGATACGCAGTATTTT. As protein: CASSWGQESTDTQYF.

The J gene is TRBJ1-2, the V gene TRBV20-1; a possible D gene is TRBD1 (5 bases). Germline V CDR1 and CDR2: DFQATT, SNEGSKA (reference sequence). The CDR3 covers 11 residues. The CDR3 protein is CSGDGHYGYTF. CDR3 nucleotide sequence: TGCAGCGGGGACGGACACTATGGCTACACCTTC.

This clone was counted a few times. Other DNA sequences from this sample encode an identical CDR3 as well. The rearrangement joins TRBV30 to TRBJ1-5; D call uncertain. Germline CDR1 reads GTSNPN; CDR2 reads SVGIG (reference sequence). The CDR3 has 13 amino acids. Trimming took off 5 bases at V and 0 bases at J, with 8 bases between the two ends. CDR3 bases: TGTGCCTGGTCCCGGGATAGCAATCAGCCCCAGCATTTT. Protein product: CAWSRDSNQPQHF.

This clone was found many times. The chain couples TRBV11-1 to TRBJ2-2; possibly TRBD1 for D (6 bases). Germline V gene sequence: CDR1 SGHAT, CDR2 FQDESV (reference sequence). V was shortened by 4 bases and J by 3 bases, with 15 bases between the two germline ends. The CDR3 totals 16 residues. The CDR3, as DNA: TGTGCCAGCAGCTCCGACAGGACCTTTGACACCGGGGAGCTGTTTTTT. Amino acids: CASSSDRTFDTGELFF.

The V and J genes are TRBV30 and TRBJ1-2; D gene unclear. This CDR3 spans 13 amino acids. With 3 bases removed from V and 7 bases from J, the gap between germline ends came to 15 bases. Per the germline V gene, CDR1 is GTSNPN and CDR2 is SVGIG (reference sequence). The CDR3: CAWSPPQNTGYTF. The CDR3 DNA reads TGTGCCTGGAGCCCACCTCAGAACACTGGCTACACCTTC.

This clone occurred a few times. The chain carries TRBV30 and TRBJ1-1, with TRBD1 identical over 7 bases. From germline, CDR1 is GTSNPN and CDR2 SVGIG (reference sequence). The V and J ends lost 4 bases and 4 bases, in that order; junction bases with no gene match: 6. The CDR3 totals 13 residues. CDR3 in DNA: TGTGCCTGGAACAGGGGAAGGAGCACTGAAGCTTTCTTT. Amino acid sequence: CAWNRGRSTEAFF.

The chain carries TRBV5-1 and TRBJ2-7; D may correspond to TRBD1 or TRBD2 (6 bases each). V dropped 0 bases and J dropped 5 bases, with 12 bases sitting between them. The CDR3 has 14 amino acids. Per the germline V gene, CDR1 is SGHRS and CDR2 is YFSETQ. The CDR3, as DNA: TGCGCCAGCAGCTTGGGCGGGACAAGCGACGAGCAGTACTTC. This gives the protein CASSLGGTSDEQYF. The full variable domain, rest sourced from reference TRBV5-1 and TRBJ2-7, is KAGVTQTPRYLIKTRGQQVTLSCSPISGHRSVSWYQQTPGQGLQFLFEYFSETQRNKGNFPGRFSGRQFSNSRSEMNVSTLELGDSALYLCASSLGGTSDEQYFGPGTRLTVT.

The chain is built from TRBV15 and TRBJ2-3, with 8 bases matching TRBD1. Trimming at V came to 9 bases and at J to 3 bases, leaving 8 bases not matched to a gene. CDR1 is LNHNV and CDR2 is YYDKDF in the germline V gene (reference sequence). The CDR3 totals 14 residues. The CDR3 here is CATGRGQVTDTQYF. CDR3 DNA sequence: TGTGCCACTGGTAGGGGACAGGTGACAGATACGCAGTATTTT.